These T cell receptor beta chains were read from a single sample in a study of human T cells and chemical hapten exposure. A single record per CDR3 protein comes from TCRdb applying MiXCR to the RACE reads. The sample shows 30,000 to 40,000 distinct CDR3 sequences, approximately 11% of them seen only once. This material consisted of whole blood, taken in connection with sensitization to the hapten diphenylcyclopropenone (DPC). The receptor source for this set is a woman between 35 and 50 years old with alopecia areata. Some clones in this sample may be carry-over from other donors' samples. CDR3s include the opening cysteine and the closing phenylalanine or tryptophan. A D gene is named only where the DNA matches it firmly. The size field is filled for only some rows; it gives once, few, many or a size class.

abundance	v_gene	d_gene	j_gene	CDR3aa	CDR3nt
once	TRBV20-1	TRBD1	TRBJ2-7	CSARETGEGYEQYF	TGCAGTGCTAGAGAAACAGGGGAAGGCTACGAGCAGTACTTC
many	TRBV7-2	NA	TRBJ1-5	CASSLFSQGVGQPQHF	TGTGCCAGCAGCTTATTTTCCCAGGGTGTAGGTCAGCCCCAGCATTTT
once	TRBV6-5	NA	TRBJ1-1	CASSRDTEYEAFF	TGTGCCAGCAGTAGGGATACAGAGTATGAAGCTTTCTTT
once	TRBV27	NA	TRBJ2-7	CATALGGPYEQYF	TGTGCCACAGCGTTGGGGGGCCCCTACGAGCAGTACTTC
many	TRBV7-9	TRBD1	TRBJ2-5	CASSWDRGAETQYF	TGTGCCAGCAGCTGGGACAGGGGGGCGGAGACCCAGTACTTC
NA	TRBV10-3	TRBD2	TRBJ2-1	CAITASGDEQFF	TGTGCCATCACGGCTAGCGGGGATGAGCAGTTCTTC
few	TRBV3-1	TRBD1	TRBJ1-1	CASSPDRDVAAFF	TGTGCCAGCAGCCCGGACAGGGATGTTGCAGCTTTCTTT
few	TRBV7-2	TRBD1	TRBJ2-1	CASSLDRDSYNEQFF	TGTGCCAGCAGCTTAGACCGGGACAGTTACAATGAGCAGTTCTTC
many	TRBV29-1	NA	TRBJ2-5	CSAGETQYF	TGCAGCGCAGGGGAGACCCAGTACTTC
many	TRBV9	NA	TRBJ1-5	CASSVEGGDQPQHF	TGTGCCAGCAGCGTAGAGGGAGGAGATCAGCCCCAGCATTTT
NA	TRBV19	TRBD2	TRBJ2-7	CASSAQSSGETYEQYF	TGTGCCAGTAGTGCCCAATCTAGCGGGGAAACCTACGAGCAGTACTTC
NA	TRBV4-1	NA	TRBJ1-2	CASSQERAGYYGYTF	TGCGCCAGCAGCCAGGAAAGGGCAGGATACTATGGCTACACCTTC
many	TRBV4-1	TRBD2	TRBJ2-2	CASSLAGGRAGELFF	TGCGCCAGCAGCCTAGCGGGAGGGCGCGCCGGGGAGCTGTTTTTT
few	TRBV28	NA	TRBJ2-2	CASSSGTGELFF	TGTGCCAGCAGTTCTGGGACCGGGGAGCTGTTTTTT
many	TRBV7-3	TRBD1	TRBJ2-3	CASSWGQGLDTQYF	TGTGCCAGCAGCTGGGGACAGGGCCTAGATACGCAGTATTTT
NA	TRBV29-1	TRBD1	TRBJ2-2	CSVAQGATGELFF	TGCAGCGTTGCGCAGGGGGCGACCGGGGAGCTGTTTTTT
few	TRBV20-1	NA	TRBJ2-4	CSAAPSELDIQYF	TGCAGTGCCGCACCCTCGGAACTCGACATTCAGTACTTC
many	TRBV11-2	NA	TRBJ2-7	CASSLLGRSRPYEQYF	TGTGCCAGCAGCTTACTTGGTCGAAGCCGTCCCTACGAGCAGTACTTC
medium-sized	TRBV20-1	NA	TRBJ2-2	CSARSSGRDTGELFF	TGCAGTGCTAGATCCTCGGGGCGCGACACCGGGGAGCTGTTTTTT
NA	TRBV4-1	NA	TRBJ1-2	CASSQERGSNYGYTF	TGCGCCAGCAGCCAAGAGCGGGGCTCCAACTATGGCTACACCTTC
few	TRBV4-3	TRBD1	TRBJ1-1	CASSQPGGTEAFF	TGCGCCAGCAGCCAACCAGGGGGAACTGAAGCTTTCTTT
many	TRBV18	NA	TRBJ2-5	CASSPPMYQETQYF	TGTGCCAGCTCACCTCCCATGTACCAAGAGACCCAGTACTTC
few	TRBV2	TRBD1	TRBJ1-4	CASSGTGGRSEKLFF	TGTGCCAGCAGTGGGACAGGGGGCCGGAGTGAAAAACTGTTTTTT
many	TRBV2	NA	TRBJ1-5	CASSEAYSNQPQHF	TGTGCCAGCAGTGAGGCCTATAGCAATCAGCCCCAGCATTTT
few	TRBV29-1	NA	TRBJ2-3	CSPQGLSTDTQYF	TGCAGCCCGCAGGGACTTTCCACAGATACGCAGTATTTT
NA	TRBV7-9	NA	TRBJ2-1	CASSLDSYNEQFF	TGTGCCAGCAGCTTGGACAGCTACAATGAGCAGTTCTTC
few	TRBV10-3	NA	TRBJ1-5	CAIRGVQAGQPQHF	TGTGCCATCAGGGGAGTGCAGGCTGGTCAGCCCCAGCATTTT
NA	TRBV25-1	NA	TRBJ2-1	CASSNPHEQFF	TGTGCCAGCAGTAATCCCCATGAGCAGTTCTTC
few	TRBV30	NA	TRBJ2-1	CAGGYGEQFF	TGTGCCGGCGGCTATGGTGAGCAGTTCTTC
NA	TRBV5-6	NA	TRBJ1-4	CASSLWGKEKLFF	TGTGCCAGCAGCTTGTGGGGGAAGGAAAAACTGTTTTTT
many	TRBV18	NA	TRBJ1-5	CASSPNPPRGNQPQHF	TGTGCCAGCTCACCAAATCCACCTCGGGGCAATCAGCCCCAGCATTTT
NA	TRBV12-3/TRBV12-4	TRBD1	TRBJ2-1	CASSRAGTGAPF	TGTGCCAGCAGCCGAGCCGGGACAGGGGCCCCCTTC
NA	TRBV27	NA	TRBJ2-1	CAAPEGSSYNEQFF	TGCGCCGCACCCGAGGGGAGCTCCTACAATGAGCAGTTCTTC
many	TRBV6-6	TRBD2	TRBJ2-7	CASSLPGLGDEQYF	TGTGCCAGCAGCCTCCCCGGACTAGGGGACGAGCAGTACTTC
NA	TRBV5-6	NA	TRBJ1-1	CASSFSRAEAFF	TGTGCCAGCAGCTTCAGTCGGGCAGAAGCTTTCTTT
many	TRBV6-2/TRBV6-3	TRBD2	TRBJ2-7	CASSQTGTSGSYEQYF	TGTGCCAGCAGTCAAACCGGGACTAGCGGTTCGTACGAGCAGTACTTC
many	TRBV9	NA	TRBJ2-1	CASSGRGPSYNEQFF	TGTGCCAGCAGCGGGCGAGGACCGTCCTACAATGAGCAGTTCTTC
many	TRBV28	TRBD1	TRBJ2-3	CASSFGQGGSADTQYF	TGTGCCAGCAGTTTCGGACAGGGAGGCTCTGCAGATACGCAGTATTTT
NA	TRBV28	NA	TRBJ2-3	CASHGTQRGDTQYF	TGTGCCAGCCACGGGACGCAACGCGGGGATACGCAGTATTTT
few	TRBV29-1	TRBD2	TRBJ2-3	CSVAGGLTDTQYF	TGCAGCGTAGCGGGGGGCCTCACAGATACGCAGTATTTT
NA	TRBV9	NA	TRBJ2-5	CASSAGGYETQYF	TGTGCCAGCAGCGCTGGGGGATACGAGACCCAGTACTTC
NA	TRBV7-2	NA	TRBJ1-1	CASSTHRNTEAFF	TGTGCCAGCAGCACCCACAGGAACACTGAAGCTTTCTTT
many	TRBV11-2	NA	TRBJ2-5	CASSFNVGETQYF	TGTGCCAGCAGCTTCAATGTCGGAGAGACCCAGTACTTC
few	TRBV3-1	NA	TRBJ2-7	CASSQDRVEQYF	TGTGCCAGCAGCCAAGACAGGGTCGAGCAGTACTTC
once	TRBV6-2/TRBV6-3	NA	TRBJ1-1	CASRLQGNTEAFF	TGTGCCAGCAGATTACAAGGCAACACTGAAGCTTTCTTT
many	TRBV28	NA	TRBJ2-2	CASSSAGGTGELFF	TGTGCCAGCAGTTCTGCGGGCGGGACCGGGGAGCTGTTTTTT
NA	TRBV18	NA	TRBJ2-5	CVSSPPLAGLETQYF	TGTGTCAGCTCACCACCTTTAGCTGGTCTGGAGACCCAGTACTTC
many	TRBV3-1	NA	TRBJ1-1	CASTRAWGGSTEAFF	TGTGCCAGCACCCGAGCCTGGGGAGGGAGCACTGAAGCTTTCTTT
few	TRBV28	NA	TRBJ1-5	CASSPSGYQPQHF	TGTGCCAGCAGTCCCTCGGGCTACCAGCCCCAGCATTTT
many	TRBV12-3/TRBV12-4	NA	TRBJ1-1	CASSRVGVTEAFF	TGTGCCAGCAGTCGAGTGGGGGTAACTGAAGCTTTCTTT
few	TRBV24-1	NA	TRBJ1-1	CATSDSTMGPGEAFF	TGTGCCACCAGTGACTCAACAATGGGGCCTGGTGAAGCTTTCTTT
NA	TRBV20-1	NA	TRBJ1-1	CSARLTSNTEAFF	TGCAGTGCTAGGTTGACTTCGAACACTGAAGCTTTCTTT
NA	TRBV4-3	TRBD1	TRBJ1-6	CASSQGAQGANSPLHF	TGCGCCAGCAGCCAAGGCGCCCAGGGGGCTAATTCACCCCTCCACTTT